The rows below give T cell receptor beta chains drawn from one sample of a study of beta chain features in type 1 diabetes. The data were produced by immunoSEQ multiplex PCR, yet TCRdb's version contains in-frame clones alone and is incomplete. The sample carries 130,000 or so clones, approximately 9% recorded once. The sequenced sample consisted of central memory CD4+ T cells from blood. Source of these receptors: a man aged 25 to 45 with type 1 diabetes. Both conserved end residues are part of each CDR3. The order of the fields is V gene, clone size, CDR3 length, J gene, D gene, CDR3 protein, CDR3 DNA. The D gene is left open where the match is weak. A clone size is listed for some rows: how often the clone was seen (once, few, many), or a class if it is expanded.

TRBV27,-,15,TRBJ2-3,TRBD1,CASSPDRVVGDTQYF,TGTGCCAGCAGTCCCGACAGGGTCGTGGGAGATACGCAGTATTTT
TRBV4-3,few,14,TRBJ2-7,TRBD1,CASSRQTGVGEQYF,TGCGCCAGCAGCCGACAAACAGGGGTTGGCGAGCAGTACTTC
TRBV4-3,-,19,TRBJ2-3,TRBD2,CASSQGAGGRGRLTDTQYF,TGCGCCAGCAGCCAAGGGGCGGGGGGGCGTGGGCGTCTCACAGATACGCAGTATTTT
TRBV4-1,-,15,TRBJ1-2,-,CASSQDLRDDYGYTF,TGCGCCAGCAGCCAAGATCTCAGGGATGATTATGGCTACACCTTC
TRBV5-4,-,14,TRBJ2-5,TRBD1,CASSQGQGQETQYF,TGTGCCAGCAGCCAGGGACAGGGGCAAGAGACCCAGTACTTC
TRBV5-1,-,14,TRBJ1-2,TRBD1,CASSLEGTGGGYTF,TGCGCCAGCAGCTTGGAGGGGACAGGTGGTGGCTACACCTTC
TRBV5-1,few,15,TRBJ1-1,-,CASSPRNPMNTEAFF,TGCGCCAGCAGCCCCAGGAACCCCATGAACACTGAAGCTTTCTTT
TRBV5-1,-,11,TRBJ2-7,-,CASSSSYEQYF,TGCGCCAGCAGCTCTTCCTACGAGCAGTACTTC
TRBV30,-,13,TRBJ2-3,TRBD2,CASSSGGADTQYF,TGTGCCTCCTCTAGCGGGGGGGCAGATACGCAGTATTTT
TRBV9,few,14,TRBJ2-3,TRBD1,CASSVGQGRDTQYF,TGTGCCAGCAGCGTAGGACAGGGACGAGATACGCAGTATTTT
TRBV7-3,-,13,TRBJ2-7,TRBD1,CASSPGTGGEQYF,TGTGCCAGCAGCCCCGGGACAGGGGGCGAGCAGTACTTC
TRBV4-2,-,15,TRBJ2-1,-,CASSQGLAMYNEQFF,TGTGCCAGCAGCCAAGGTCTAGCGATGTACAATGAGCAGTTCTTC
TRBV5-1,-,13,TRBJ2-7,-,CASGSQGHHEQYF,TGCGCCAGCGGATCCCAGGGGCACCACGAGCAGTACTTC
TRBV4-1,-,15,TRBJ1-6,-,CASSPSTGYNSPLHF,TGCGCCAGCAGCCCATCGACGGGGTATAATTCACCCCTCCACTTT
TRBV27,-,18,TRBJ1-6,-,CASSLSTTQTGYNSPLHF,TGTGCCAGCAGTTTATCGACCACCCAGACTGGATATAATTCACCCCTCCACTTT
TRBV5-1,few,15,TRBJ2-1,-,CASSLAIQKYNEQFF,TGCGCCAGCAGCTTGGCCATTCAGAAGTACAATGAGCAGTTCTTC
TRBV6-1,-,14,TRBJ2-4,TRBD1,CAISESGTENIQYF,TGTGCCATCAGTGAGTCAGGGACAGAAAACATTCAGTACTTC
TRBV2,-,15,TRBJ2-3,-,CASSGRGGGTDTQYF,TGTGCCAGCAGTGGTAGAGGGGGGGGAACAGATACGCAGTATTTT
TRBV7-9,-,14,TRBJ2-7,TRBD1,CASRGPGQGSEQYF,TGTGCCAGCAGGGGTCCGGGACAGGGCTCCGAGCAGTACTTC
TRBV7-2,few,15,TRBJ2-1,TRBD1,CASSDQQGAYNEQFF,TGTGCCAGCAGCGACCAACAGGGGGCCTACAATGAGCAGTTCTTC
TRBV7-2,few,16,TRBJ1-6,-,CASSPMQTGTNSPLHF,TGTGCCAGCAGCCCCATGCAGACAGGCACAAATTCACCCCTCCACTTT
TRBV7-3,-,14,TRBJ2-7,TRBD1,CASSLNPGQGEQYF,TGTGCCAGCAGCCTAAACCCGGGACAGGGGGAGCAGTACTTC